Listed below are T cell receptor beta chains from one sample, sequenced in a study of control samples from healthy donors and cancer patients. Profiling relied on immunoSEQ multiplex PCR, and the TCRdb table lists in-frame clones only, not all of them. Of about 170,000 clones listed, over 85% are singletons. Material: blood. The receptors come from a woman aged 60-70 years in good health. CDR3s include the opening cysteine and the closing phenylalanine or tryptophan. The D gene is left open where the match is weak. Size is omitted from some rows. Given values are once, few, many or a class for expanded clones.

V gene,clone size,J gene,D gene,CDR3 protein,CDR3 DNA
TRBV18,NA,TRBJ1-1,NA,CASSRGQGDMNTEAFF,TGTGCCAGCTCACGGGGACAAGGAGACATGAACACTGAAGCTTTCTTT
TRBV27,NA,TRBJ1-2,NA,CASSSVGSAKRNYGYTF,TGTGCCAGCAGTTCCGTGGGCTCCGCCAAGAGGAACTATGGCTACACCTTC
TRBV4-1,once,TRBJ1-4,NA,CASSQTGTEKLFF,TGCGCCAGCAGCCAAACCGGGACCGAAAAACTGTTTTTT
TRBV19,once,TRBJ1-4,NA,CASSILEAGTPKGKLFF,TGTGCCAGTAGTATATTAGAGGCCGGGACACCCAAGGGAAAACTGTTTTTT
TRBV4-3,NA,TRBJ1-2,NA,CASSQHLGNVGGYTF,TGCGCCAGCAGCCAACACTTGGGGAACGTGGGTGGCTACACCTTC
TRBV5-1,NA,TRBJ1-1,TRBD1,CASSFRQGAEAFF,TGCGCCAGCAGCTTTCGACAGGGGGCGGAAGCTTTCTTT
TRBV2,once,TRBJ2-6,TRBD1,CASNGQGAFSGANVLTF,TGTGCCAGCAATGGACAGGGGGCCTTCTCTGGGGCCAACGTCCTGACTTTC
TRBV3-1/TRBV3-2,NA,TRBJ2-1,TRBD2,CASSSGTSGRIGYNEQFF,TGTGCCAGCAGTTCCGGGACTAGCGGGCGGATTGGCTACAATGAGCAGTTCTTC
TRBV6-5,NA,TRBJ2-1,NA,CASSQGGGNEQFF,TGTGCCAGCAGCCAGGGGGGTGGGAATGAGCAGTTCTTC
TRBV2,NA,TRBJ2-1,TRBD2,CASSGGTSGGYEQFF,TGTGCCAGCAGTGGAGGGACTAGCGGGGGGTATGAGCAGTTCTTC
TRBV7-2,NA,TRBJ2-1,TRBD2,CASSFGTRNEQFF,TGTGCCAGCAGCTTTGGGACTAGAAATGAGCAGTTCTTC
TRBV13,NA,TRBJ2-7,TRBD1,CASSSPGQGDEQYF,TGTGCCAGCAGCTCCCCGGGACAGGGGGACGAGCAGTACTTC
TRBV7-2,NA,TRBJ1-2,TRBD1,CASSSDRDYGYTF,TGTGCCAGCAGTTCCGACAGGGATTATGGCTACACCTTC
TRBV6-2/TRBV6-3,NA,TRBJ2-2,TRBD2,CASSPAGGRYTGELFF,TGTGCCAGCAGTCCAGCGGGGGGGCGTTACACCGGGGAGCTGTTTTTT
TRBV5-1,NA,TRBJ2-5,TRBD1,CASSAQGQGAMETQYF,TGCGCCAGCAGCGCCCAAGGACAGGGGGCTATGGAGACCCAGTACTTC
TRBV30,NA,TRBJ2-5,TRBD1,CAWSNPGTGRETQYF,TGTGCCTGGAGTAATCCCGGGACAGGGAGGGAGACCCAGTACTTC
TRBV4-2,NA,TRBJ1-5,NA,CASSPYTEVGSGRSNQPQHF,TGTGCCAGCAGCCCATATACGGAGGTCGGCAGCGGGAGATCCAATCAGCCCCAGCATTTT
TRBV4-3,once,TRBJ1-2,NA,CASSQDFEGRGGGYTF,TGCGCCAGCAGCCAAGATTTCGAGGGGCGGGGCGGCGGCTACACCTTC
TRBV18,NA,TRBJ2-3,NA,CASSPKEGLPEDTQYF,TGTGCCAGCTCTCCCAAGGAGGGGCTCCCTGAGGATACGCAGTATTTT
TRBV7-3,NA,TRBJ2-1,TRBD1,CASSLTRGQGNEQFF,TGTGCCAGCAGCTTAACGAGGGGACAGGGAAATGAGCAGTTCTTC
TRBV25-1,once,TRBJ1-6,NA,CASSEFGGDSYNSPLHF,TGTGCCAGCAGTGAATTTGGCGGGGACTCCTATAATTCACCCCTCCACTTT
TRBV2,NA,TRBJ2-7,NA,CASSGGGRQDEQYF,TGTGCCAGCAGTGGGGGAGGCCGACAGGACGAGCAGTACTTC
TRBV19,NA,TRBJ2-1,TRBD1,CASSIWRRTGGNEQFF,TGTGCCAGTAGTATTTGGCGAAGGACAGGGGGAAATGAGCAGTTCTTC
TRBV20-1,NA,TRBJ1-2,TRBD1,CSASDETDREYGYTF,TGCAGTGCTAGTGATGAGACGGACAGGGAGTATGGCTACACCTTC
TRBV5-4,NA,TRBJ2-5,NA,CASSPGGETQYF,TGTGCCAGCAGCCCGGGGGGCGAGACCCAGTACTTC
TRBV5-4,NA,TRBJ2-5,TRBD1,CASGLGQGNQETQYF,TGTGCCAGCGGGCTAGGACAGGGAAACCAAGAGACCCAGTACTTC
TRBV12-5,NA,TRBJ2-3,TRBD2,CASGLGTSGGGYTDTQYF,TGTGCTAGTGGTTTGGGGACTAGCGGGGGGGGATACACAGATACGCAGTATTTT
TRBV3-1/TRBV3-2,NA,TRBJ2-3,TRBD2,CASTGRGVGTDTQYF,TGTGCCAGCACCGGGAGGGGGGTGGGCACAGATACGCAGTATTTT